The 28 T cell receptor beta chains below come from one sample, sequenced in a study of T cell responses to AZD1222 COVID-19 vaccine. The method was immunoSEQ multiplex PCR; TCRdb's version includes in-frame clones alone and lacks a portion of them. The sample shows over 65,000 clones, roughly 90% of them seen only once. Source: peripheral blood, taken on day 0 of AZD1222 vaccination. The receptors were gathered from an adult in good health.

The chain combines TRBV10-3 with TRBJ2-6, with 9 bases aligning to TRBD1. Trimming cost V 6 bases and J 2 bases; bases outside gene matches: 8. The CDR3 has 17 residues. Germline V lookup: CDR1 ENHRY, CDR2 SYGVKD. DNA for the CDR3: TGTGCCATCAGCAAGGGACAGGGACCCACTGGGGCCAACGTCCTGACTTTC. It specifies CAISKGQGPTGANVLTF.

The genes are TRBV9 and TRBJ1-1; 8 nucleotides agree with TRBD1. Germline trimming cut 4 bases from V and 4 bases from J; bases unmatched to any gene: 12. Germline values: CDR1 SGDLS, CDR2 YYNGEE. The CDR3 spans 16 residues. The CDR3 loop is CASSSVQGAFGTEAFF. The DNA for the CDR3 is TGTGCCAGCAGCTCCGTCCAGGGGGCGTTCGGCACTGAAGCTTTCTTT.

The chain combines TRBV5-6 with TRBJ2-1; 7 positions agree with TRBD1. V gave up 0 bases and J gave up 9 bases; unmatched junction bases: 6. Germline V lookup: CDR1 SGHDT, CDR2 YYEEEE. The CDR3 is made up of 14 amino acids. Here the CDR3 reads CASSLASYRGEQFF. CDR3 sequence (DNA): TGTGCCAGCAGCTTGGCCAGCTACAGGGGTGAGCAGTTCTTC.

The CDR3 loop is CASSQDAAGANEQFF. CDR3 nucleotides: TGTGCCAGCAGCCAAGATGCGGCGGGGGCCAATGAGCAGTTCTTC. The rearrangement uses TRBV3-1 (or the pseudogene TRBV3-2) and TRBJ2-1; TRBD2 is a possible D gene (7 bases). Germline assignment: CDR1 LGHDT and CDR2 YNNKEL (reference sequence). The CDR3 extends over 15 amino acids. V lost 0 bases to trimming and J lost 6 bases, with 12 bases between them.

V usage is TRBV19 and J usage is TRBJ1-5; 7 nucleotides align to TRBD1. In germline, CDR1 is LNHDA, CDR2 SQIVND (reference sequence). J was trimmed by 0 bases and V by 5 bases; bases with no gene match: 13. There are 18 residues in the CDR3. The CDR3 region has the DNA TGTGCCAGTAGTCTTCCACCCCGACAGGGCACTAGCAATCAGCCCCAGCATTTT. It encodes CASSLPPRQGTSNQPQHF. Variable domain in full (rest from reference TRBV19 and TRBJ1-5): DGGITQSPKYLFRKEGQNVTLSCEQNLNHDAMYWYRQDPGQGLRLIYYSQIVNDFQKGDIAEGYSVSREKKESFPLTVTSAQKNPTAFYLCASSLPPRQGTSNQPQHFGDGTRLSIL.

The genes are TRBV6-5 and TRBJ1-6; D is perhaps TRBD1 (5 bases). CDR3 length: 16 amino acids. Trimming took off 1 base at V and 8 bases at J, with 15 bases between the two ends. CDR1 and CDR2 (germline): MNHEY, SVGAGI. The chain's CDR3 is CASSYFRSGSDSPLHF. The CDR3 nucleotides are TGTGCCAGCAGTTACTTCAGGTCAGGGTCGGATTCACCCCTCCACTTT.

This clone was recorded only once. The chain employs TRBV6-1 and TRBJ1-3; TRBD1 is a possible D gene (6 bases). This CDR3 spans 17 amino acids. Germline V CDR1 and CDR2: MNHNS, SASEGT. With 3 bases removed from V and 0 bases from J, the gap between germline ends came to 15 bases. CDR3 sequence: CASSDLQGINSGNTIYF. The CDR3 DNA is TGTGCCAGCAGTGACTTACAGGGAATCAACTCTGGAAACACCATATATTTT.

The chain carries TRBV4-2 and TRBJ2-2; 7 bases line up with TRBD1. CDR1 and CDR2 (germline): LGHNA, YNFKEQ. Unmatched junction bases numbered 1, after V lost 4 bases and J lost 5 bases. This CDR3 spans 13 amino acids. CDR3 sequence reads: CASSPTGTGELFF. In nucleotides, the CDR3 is TGTGCCAGCAGCCCGACAGGGACCGGGGAGCTGTTTTTT.

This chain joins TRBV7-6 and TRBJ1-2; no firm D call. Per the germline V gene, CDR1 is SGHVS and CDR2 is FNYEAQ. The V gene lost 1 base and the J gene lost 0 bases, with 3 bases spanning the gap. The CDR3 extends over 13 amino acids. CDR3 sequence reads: CASSLGANYGYTF. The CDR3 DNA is TGTGCCAGCAGCTTAGGGGCTAACTATGGCTACACCTTC.

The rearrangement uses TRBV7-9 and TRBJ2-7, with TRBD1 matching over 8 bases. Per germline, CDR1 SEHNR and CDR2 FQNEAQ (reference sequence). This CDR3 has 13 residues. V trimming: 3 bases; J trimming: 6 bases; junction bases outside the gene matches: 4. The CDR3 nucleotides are TGTGCCAGCAGCTTTGACAGGGGTGGCGAGCAGTACTTC. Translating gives CASSFDRGGEQYF.

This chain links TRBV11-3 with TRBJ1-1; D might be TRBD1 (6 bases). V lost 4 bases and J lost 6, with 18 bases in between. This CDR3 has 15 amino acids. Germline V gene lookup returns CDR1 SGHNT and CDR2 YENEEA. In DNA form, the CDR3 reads TGTGCCAGCAGCTCACAGGGCGGGCTGGGGGCTGAAGCTTTCTTT. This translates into CASSSQGGLGAEAFF.

The CDR3 spells CASSQQETQYF. CDR3 bases: TGCGCCAGCAGCCAACAAGAGACCCAGTACTTC. V usage is TRBV5-1 and J usage is TRBJ2-5; D gene uncertain. The CDR3 is 11 amino acids. The V gene lost 4 bases and the J gene lost 2 bases, with 3 bases spanning the gap. Germline values: CDR1 SGHRS, CDR2 YFSETQ. Full variable domain (remainder filled in from reference TRBV5-1 and TRBJ2-5): KAGVTQTPRYLIKTRGQQVTLSCSPISGHRSVSWYQQTPGQGLQFLFEYFSETQRNKGNFPGRFSGRQFSNSRSEMNVSTLELGDSALYLCASSQQETQYFGPGTRLLVL.

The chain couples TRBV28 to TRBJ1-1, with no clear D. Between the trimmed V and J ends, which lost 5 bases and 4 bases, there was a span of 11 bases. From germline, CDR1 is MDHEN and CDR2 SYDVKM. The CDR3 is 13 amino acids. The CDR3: CASSPTVLTEAFF. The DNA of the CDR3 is TGTGCCAGCAGTCCTACAGTACTCACTGAAGCTTTCTTT.

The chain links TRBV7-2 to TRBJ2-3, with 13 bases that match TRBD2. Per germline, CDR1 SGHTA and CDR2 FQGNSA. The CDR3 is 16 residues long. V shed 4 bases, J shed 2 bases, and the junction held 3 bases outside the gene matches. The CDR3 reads CASSWTSGGHTDTQYF. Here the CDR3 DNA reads TGTGCCAGCAGCTGGACTAGCGGGGGCCACACAGATACGCAGTATTTT.

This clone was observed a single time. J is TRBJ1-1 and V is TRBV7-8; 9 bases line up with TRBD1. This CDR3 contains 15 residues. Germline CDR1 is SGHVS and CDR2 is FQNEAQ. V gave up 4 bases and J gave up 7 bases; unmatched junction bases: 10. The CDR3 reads CASSSQGALIGEAFF. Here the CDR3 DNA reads TGTGCCAGCAGCTCACAGGGGGCTCTAATAGGTGAAGCTTTCTTT.

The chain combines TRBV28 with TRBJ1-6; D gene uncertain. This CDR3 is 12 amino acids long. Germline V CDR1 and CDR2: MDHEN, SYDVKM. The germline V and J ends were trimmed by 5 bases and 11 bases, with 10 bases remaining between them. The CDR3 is CASSVIGTPLHF. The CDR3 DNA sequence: TGTGCCAGCAGTGTCATCGGGACACCCCTCCACTTT.

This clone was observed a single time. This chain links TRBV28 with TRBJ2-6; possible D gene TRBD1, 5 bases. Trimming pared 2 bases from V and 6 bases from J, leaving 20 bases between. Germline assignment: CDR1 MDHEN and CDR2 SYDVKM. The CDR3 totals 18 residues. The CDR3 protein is CASSLIPTPGPSANVLTF. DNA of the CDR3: TGTGCCAGCAGTTTAATCCCCACCCCAGGGCCGTCGGCCAACGTCCTGACTTTC.

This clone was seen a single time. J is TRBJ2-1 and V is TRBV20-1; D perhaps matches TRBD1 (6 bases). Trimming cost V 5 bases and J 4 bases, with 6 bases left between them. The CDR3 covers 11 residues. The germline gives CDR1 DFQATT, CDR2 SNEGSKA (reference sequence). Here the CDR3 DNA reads TGCAGTGCTCAGGGGTACAATGAGCAGTTCTTC. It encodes CSAQGYNEQFF.

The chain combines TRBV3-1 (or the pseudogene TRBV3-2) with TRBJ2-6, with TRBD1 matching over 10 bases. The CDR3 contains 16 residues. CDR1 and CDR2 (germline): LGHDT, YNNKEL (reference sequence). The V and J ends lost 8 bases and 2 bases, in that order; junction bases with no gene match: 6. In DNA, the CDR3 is TGTGCCAGCCGCGCGACAGGGGGCACTGGGGCCAACGTCCTGACTTTC. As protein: CASRATGGTGANVLTF.

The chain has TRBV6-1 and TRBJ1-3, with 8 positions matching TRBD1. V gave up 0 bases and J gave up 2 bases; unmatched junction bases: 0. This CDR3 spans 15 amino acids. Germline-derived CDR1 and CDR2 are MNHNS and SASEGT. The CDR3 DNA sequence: TGTGCCAGCAGTGAAGCGACAGGGGCTGGAAACACCATATATTTT. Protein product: CASSEATGAGNTIYF.

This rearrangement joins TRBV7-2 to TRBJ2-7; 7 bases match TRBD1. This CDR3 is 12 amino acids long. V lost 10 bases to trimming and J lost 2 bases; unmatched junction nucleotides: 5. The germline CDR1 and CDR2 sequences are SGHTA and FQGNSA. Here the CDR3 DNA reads TGTGCCACAAGACAGGGCCCCTACGAGCAGTACTTC. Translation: CATRQGPYEQYF.

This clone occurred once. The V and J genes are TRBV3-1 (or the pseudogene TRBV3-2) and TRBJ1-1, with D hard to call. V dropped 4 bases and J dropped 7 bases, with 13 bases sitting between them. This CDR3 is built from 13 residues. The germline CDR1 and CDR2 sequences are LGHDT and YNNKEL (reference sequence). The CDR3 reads CASSRPPQDEAFF. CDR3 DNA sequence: TGTGCCAGCAGCCGCCCTCCGCAGGATGAAGCTTTCTTT.

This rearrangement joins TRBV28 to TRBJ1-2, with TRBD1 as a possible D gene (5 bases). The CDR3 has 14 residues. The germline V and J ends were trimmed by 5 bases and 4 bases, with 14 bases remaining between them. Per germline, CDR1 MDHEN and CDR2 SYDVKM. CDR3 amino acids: CASSRDSGPYGYTF. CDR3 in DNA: TGTGCCAGCAGTCGGGACTCCGGACCCTATGGCTACACCTTC.

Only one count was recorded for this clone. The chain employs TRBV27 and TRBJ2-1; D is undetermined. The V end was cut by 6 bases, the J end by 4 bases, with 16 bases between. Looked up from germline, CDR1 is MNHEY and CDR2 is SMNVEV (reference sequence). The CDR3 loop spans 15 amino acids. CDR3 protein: CASSQDTLGYNEQFF. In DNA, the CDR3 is TGTGCCAGCAGCCAAGACACGCTGGGGTACAATGAGCAGTTCTTC.

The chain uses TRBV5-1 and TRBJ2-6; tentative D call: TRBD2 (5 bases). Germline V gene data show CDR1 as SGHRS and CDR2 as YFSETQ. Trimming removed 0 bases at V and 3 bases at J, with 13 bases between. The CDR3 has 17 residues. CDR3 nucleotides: TGCGCCAGCAGCTTGGGACCCCTGGGGAGTGGGGCCAACGTCCTGACTTTC. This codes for CASSLGPLGSGANVLTF.

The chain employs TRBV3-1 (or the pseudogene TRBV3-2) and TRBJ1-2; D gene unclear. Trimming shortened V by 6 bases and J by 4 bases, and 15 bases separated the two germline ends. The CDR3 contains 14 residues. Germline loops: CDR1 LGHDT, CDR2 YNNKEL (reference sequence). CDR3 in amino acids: CASRPGEGSYGYTF. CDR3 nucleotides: TGTGCCAGCAGGCCCGGTGAGGGAAGCTATGGCTACACCTTC.

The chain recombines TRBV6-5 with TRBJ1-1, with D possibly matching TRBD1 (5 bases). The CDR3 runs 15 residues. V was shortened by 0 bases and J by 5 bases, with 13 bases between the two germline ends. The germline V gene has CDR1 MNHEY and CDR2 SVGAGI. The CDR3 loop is CASSYSGEGRTEAFF. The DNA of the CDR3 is TGTGCCAGCAGTTACTCGGGGGAGGGGAGAACTGAAGCTTTCTTT.

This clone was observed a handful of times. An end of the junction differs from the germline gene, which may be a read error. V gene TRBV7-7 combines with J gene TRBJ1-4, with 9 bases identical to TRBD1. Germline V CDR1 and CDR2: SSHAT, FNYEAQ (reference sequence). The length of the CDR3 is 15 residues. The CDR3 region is CASSSRDRDREKLFF. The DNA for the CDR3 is TGTGCTAGCAGCTCGAGGGACAGGGACAGAGAAAAACTGTTTTTT.